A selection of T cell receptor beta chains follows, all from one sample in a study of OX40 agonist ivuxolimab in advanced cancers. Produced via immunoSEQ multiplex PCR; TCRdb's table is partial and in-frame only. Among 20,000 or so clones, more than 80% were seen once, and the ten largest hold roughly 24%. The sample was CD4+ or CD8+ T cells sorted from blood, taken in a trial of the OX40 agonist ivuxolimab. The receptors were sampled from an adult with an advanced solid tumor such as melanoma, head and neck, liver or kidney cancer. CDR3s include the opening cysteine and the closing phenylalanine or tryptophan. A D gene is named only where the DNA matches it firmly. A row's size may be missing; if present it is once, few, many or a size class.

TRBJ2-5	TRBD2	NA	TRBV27	TGTGCCAGCAGCCGTAGCGGGGGGGGGTCCCAAGAGACCCAGTACTTC	CASSRSGGGSQETQYF
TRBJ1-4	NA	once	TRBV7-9	TGTGCCAGCACCACCACTTCGTTAGGAGGTTATGAAAAACTGTTTTTT	CASTTTSLGGYEKLFF
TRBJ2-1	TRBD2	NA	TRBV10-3	TGTGCCATCAGTTCTCCGGCTAGCGGGAATGAGCAGTTCTTC	CAISSPASGNEQFF
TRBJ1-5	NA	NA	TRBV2	TGTGCCAGCAACATCGGGGGGCTAAACCAGCCCCAGCATTTT	CASNIGGLNQPQHF
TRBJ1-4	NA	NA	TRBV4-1	TGCGCCAGCAGCCAAGATGGTGAAAAACTGTTTTTT	CASSQDGEKLFF
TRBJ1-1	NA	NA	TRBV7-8	TGTGCCAGCAGCGTAGGGCTTACTGAAGCTTTCTTT	CASSVGLTEAFF
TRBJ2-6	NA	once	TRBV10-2	TGCGCCAGCAGCCACAGTGAAGCCAACGTCCTGACTTTC	CASSHSEANVLTF
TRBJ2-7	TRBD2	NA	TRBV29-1	TGCAGCGTCGGGGGGGGCTCCCACGAGCAGTACTTC	CSVGGGSHEQYF
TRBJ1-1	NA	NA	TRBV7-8	TGTGCCAGCAGCCCTGGGTGGACTGAAGCTTTCTTT	CASSPGWTEAFF
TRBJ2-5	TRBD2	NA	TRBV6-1	TGTGCCAGCAGTGCCCTAGAGCGGGGGGAGACCCAGTACTTC	CASSALERGETQYF
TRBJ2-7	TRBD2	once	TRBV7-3	TGTGCCAGCAGCTTAACTGGGTTGCGGGAGGGCCAGTACGAGCAGTACTTC	CASSLTGLREGQYEQYF
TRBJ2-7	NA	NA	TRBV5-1	TGCGCCAGCAGCTTGTATGGAGAAAACATTGGGGATTGGCTAATCTCCTACGAGCAGTACTTC	CASSLYGENIGDWLISYEQYF
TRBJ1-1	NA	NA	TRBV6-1	TGTGCCAGCAGTGAGGAACCAGGGCTGAACACTGAAGCTTTCTTT	CASSEEPGLNTEAFF
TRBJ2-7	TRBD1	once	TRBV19	TGTGCCAGTAGTCCCCGGGACAGCTACGAGCAGTACTTC	CASSPRDSYEQYF
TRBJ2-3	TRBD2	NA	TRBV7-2	TGTGCCAGCAGCTTAGCCAGCGGGGGAGGAGTCGGTACGCAGTATTTT	CASSLASGGGVGTQYF
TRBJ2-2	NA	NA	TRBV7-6	TGTGCCAGCAGCTCCCTCCGGGGGACCGGGGAGCTGTTTTTT	CASSSLRGTGELFF
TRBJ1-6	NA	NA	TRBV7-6	TGTGCCAGCAGCCCTTTGGAGGGCAGCTATAATTCACCCCTCCACTTT	CASSPLEGSYNSPLHF
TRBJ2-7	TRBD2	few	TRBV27	TGTGCCAGCAGTGCGGGGGACTACGAGCAGTACTTC	CASSAGDYEQYF
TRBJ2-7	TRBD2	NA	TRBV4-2	TGTGCCAGCAGTCCTAGCGGGGGCCTCTCCTACGAGCAGTACTTC	CASSPSGGLSYEQYF
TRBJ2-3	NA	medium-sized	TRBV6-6	TGTGCCAGCAGTTACACAAACGGAAGAGATACGCAGTATTTT	CASSYTNGRDTQYF
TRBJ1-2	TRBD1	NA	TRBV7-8	TGTGCCAGCAGCCCAGGGGGGGCGAGGGTGAAACTCTATGGCTACACCTTC	CASSPGGARVKLYGYTF
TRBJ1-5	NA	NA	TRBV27	TGTGCCAGCAGTTTACAGGGATTGAATCAGCCCCAGCATTTT	CASSLQGLNQPQHF
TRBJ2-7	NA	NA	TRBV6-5	TGTGCCAGCAGTTACACGGCGGGGGAGCAGTACTTC	CASSYTAGEQYF
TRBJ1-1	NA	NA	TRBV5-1	TGCGCCAGCAGCTTGGTTGGAGGGAGTCCTGAAGCTTTCTTT	CASSLVGGSPEAFF
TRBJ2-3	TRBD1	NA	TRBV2	TGTGCCAGAGGGGGACAGGGGGCCCCAGATACGCAGTATTTT	CARGGQGAPDTQYF
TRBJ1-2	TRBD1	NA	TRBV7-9	TGTGCCAGCAGCTTTTCAGCAGGGGGCGGCTTCTATGGCTACACCTTC	CASSFSAGGGFYGYTF
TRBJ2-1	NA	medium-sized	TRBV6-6	TGTGCCAGCAGTTACTCTCCAGGGCGGGATGAGCAGTTCTTC	CASSYSPGRDEQFF
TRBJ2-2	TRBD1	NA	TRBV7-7	TGTGCCAGCAGTACAGGGGGCGGCGGGGAGCTGTTTTTT	CASSTGGGGELFF
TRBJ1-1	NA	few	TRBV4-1	TGCGCCAGCAGCCAAGGCCCGGTTGGGAACACTGAAGCTTTCTTT	CASSQGPVGNTEAFF
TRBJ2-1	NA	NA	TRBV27	TGTGCCACCTCTGGAGCCTACAATGAGCAGTTCTTC	CATSGAYNEQFF
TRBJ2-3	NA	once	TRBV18	TGTGCCAGCTCACCCGGGATTTCTCAGGGAGATACGCAGTATTTT	CASSPGISQGDTQYF
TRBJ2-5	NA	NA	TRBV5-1	TGCGCCAGCAGCTTGGGTGTCGAGACCCAGTACTTC	CASSLGVETQYF
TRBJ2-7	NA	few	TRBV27	TGTGCCAGCAGTTTACATAGCGGCGAGCAGTACTTC	CASSLHSGEQYF
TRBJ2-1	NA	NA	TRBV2	TGTGCCAGCAGTGCGGGTCCCTACAATGAGCAGTTCTTC	CASSAGPYNEQFF
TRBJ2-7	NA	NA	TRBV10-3	TGTGCCATCAGTGAGGTCGGCTCAACCTACGAGCAGTACTTC	CAISEVGSTYEQYF
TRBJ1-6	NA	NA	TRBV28	TGTGCCAGCAGTTTACTATTCGGTCTGTCAGACTCACCCCTCCACTTT	CASSLLFGLSDSPLHF
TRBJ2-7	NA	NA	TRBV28	TGTGCCAGCAGTCTTGTGTCCGGATACGAGCAGTACTTC	CASSLVSGYEQYF
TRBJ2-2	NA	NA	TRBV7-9	TGTGCCAGCAGCCCGGCAGGGATTGGAACCGGGGAGCTGTTTTTT	CASSPAGIGTGELFF
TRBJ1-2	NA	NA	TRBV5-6	TGTGCCAGCAGCTCGTCCCTCGAACTTAACTATGGCTACACCTTC	CASSSSLELNYGYTF
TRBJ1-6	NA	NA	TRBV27	TGTGCCAGCACCGGACTCGGCCGATGGTATCGGGATTCACCCCTCCACTTT	CASTGLGRWYRDSPLHF
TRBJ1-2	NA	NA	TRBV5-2	TGTGCCAGCAAATGGCGACGAGTACGAAAGACCTATGGCTACACCTTC	CASKWRRVRKTYGYTF
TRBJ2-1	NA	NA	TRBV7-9	TGTGCCAGCAGCGTACCCGGGACCCCTTTCAATGAGCAGTTCTTC	CASSVPGTPFNEQFF
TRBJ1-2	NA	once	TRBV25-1	TGTGCCAGCGGCCCCGACTATGGCTACACCTTC	CASGPDYGYTF
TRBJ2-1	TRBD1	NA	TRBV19	TGTGCCAGTAGTATCCCTTTACAGGGGGCCTACAATGAGCAGTTCTTC	CASSIPLQGAYNEQFF
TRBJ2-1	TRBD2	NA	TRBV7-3	TGTGCCAGCAGCCCCCAACTAGCGGGAGGGTACTACAATGAGCAGTTCTTC	CASSPQLAGGYYNEQFF
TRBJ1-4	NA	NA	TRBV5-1	TGCGCCAGTAGGGGAAGTCATGAAAAACTGTTTTTT	CASRGSHEKLFF
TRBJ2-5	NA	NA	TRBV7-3	TGTGCCAGCAGCTTAACGGGGGGGCACAGGGAGACCCAGTACTTC	CASSLTGGHRETQYF
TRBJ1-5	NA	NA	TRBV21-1	TGTGCCAGCAGGGGAACCAATCAGCCCCAGCATTTT	CASRGTNQPQHF
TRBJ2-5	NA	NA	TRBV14	TGTGCCAGCAGCCAAGACGCCGAGACCCAGTACTTC	CASSQDAETQYF
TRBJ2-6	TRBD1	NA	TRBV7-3	TGTGCCAGCAGCTTAACAGGGGGCGGATCTGGGGCCAACGTCCTGACTTTC	CASSLTGGGSGANVLTF
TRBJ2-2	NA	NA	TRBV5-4	TGTGCCAGCAGCCCTACCCCTAGTTATCCCGGGGAGCTGTTTTTT	CASSPTPSYPGELFF
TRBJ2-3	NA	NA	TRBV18	TGTGCCAGCTCACCCTCGACTAGAGGGGGGGCAGATACGCAGTATTTT	CASSPSTRGGADTQYF
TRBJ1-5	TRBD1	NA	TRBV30	TGTGCCTGGAGTCCATCAGGACAGGGCAATCAGCCCCAGCATTTT	CAWSPSGQGNQPQHF
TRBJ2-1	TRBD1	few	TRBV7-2	TGTGCCAGCAGCCCTTTTCGGACAGGGCCCCACAATGAGCAGTTCTTC	CASSPFRTGPHNEQFF
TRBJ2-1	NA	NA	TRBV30	TGTGCCTATACAGGTTTGATAGGTGAGCAGTTCTTC	CAYTGLIGEQFF